Following are 15 T cell receptor beta chains from one sample sequenced in a study of blood T cell repertoires in COVID-19 (TCRdb year 2020). Receptors were amplified or captured by the immunoSEQ multiplex PCR assay. The source is immuneACCESS, and TCRdb retained only in-frame sequences with V and J called. Part of the clones is not carried over; for the studies checked, unresolved V genes explain less than half of this, and the remainder is unexplained. The sample table lists about 80,000 clones, roughly 82% of them with a count of one. The top ten clones comprise 21% of the sample. Sequenced: peripheral blood. These receptors were obtained from a human donor in a cohort sampled during active COVID-19.

The chain couples TRBV9 to TRBJ2-1, with 10 bases lining up with TRBD1. Germline V gives CDR1 SGDLS, CDR2 YYNGEE. J was trimmed by 2 bases and V by 3 bases; bases with no gene match: 11. The CDR3 length is 18 residues. As DNA, the CDR3 is TGTGCCAGCAGCGCCCGCAGCGGACAGGGGGGGACCTACAATGAGCAGTTCTTC. Protein: CASSARSGQGGTYNEQFF.

The gene calls are TRBV2 and TRBJ1-1, with TRBD1 identical over 9 bases. The V gene end was trimmed by 5 bases and the J gene end by 3 bases; junction bases not matched to a gene: 4. Germline V gene lookup returns CDR1 SNHLY and CDR2 FYNNEI. This CDR3 contains 14 residues. CDR3 sequence (DNA): TGTGCCAGCAGTCGACGGACAGGGGACACTGAAGCTTTCTTT. Translation: CASSRRTGDTEAFF.

The chain has TRBV4-1 and TRBJ2-5; possibly TRBD2 for D (6 bases). V lost 9 bases and J 8 bases, leaving 19 bases between the germline ends. CDR1 and CDR2 (germline): MGHRA, YSYEKL. The CDR3 runs to 13 residues. CDR3 DNA sequence: TGCGCCAGTTCCCCGGGACTCGGGGGAACCCAGTACTTC. Its translation: CASSPGLGGTQYF.

The rearrangement links TRBV5-1 to TRBJ1-2, with a possible D match to TRBD1 (5 bases). In germline, CDR1 is SGHRS, CDR2 YFSETQ. This CDR3 is 14 amino acids long. V lost 0 bases and J 4 bases, leaving 10 bases between the germline ends. CDR3 sequence reads: CASSLDRGIYGYTF. The DNA for the CDR3 is TGCGCCAGCAGCTTGGATCGGGGGATCTATGGCTACACCTTC.

The chain is built from TRBV6-4 and TRBJ1-5; D remains ambiguous. The V end was cut by 6 bases, the J end by 3 bases, with 9 bases between. The CDR3 runs to 13 residues. The germline gives CDR1 MRHNA, CDR2 SNTAGT. CDR3 sequence (DNA): TGTGCCAGCAGCCCTGAGAACAATCAGCCCCAGCATTTT. Its protein is CASSPENNQPQHF.

In its sample, this clone was seen a few times. The chain couples TRBV18 to TRBJ1-1, with D unresolved. Germline values: CDR1 KGHSH, CDR2 LQKENI. This CDR3 contains 13 residues. Trimming took off 3 bases at V and 1 base at J, with 6 bases between the two ends. As DNA, the CDR3 is TGTGCCAGCTCACCGGCAGGGAACACTGAAGCTTTCTTT. Its protein product is CASSPAGNTEAFF.

The chain uses TRBV2 and TRBJ1-2; TRBD1 aligns across 9 bases. Looked up from germline, CDR1 is SNHLY and CDR2 is FYNNEI. V was pared by 6 bases and J by 8 bases, with 7 bases of the junction left unmatched. The CDR3 runs to 13 residues. The CDR3 loop reads CASSKDRGGGYTF. DNA for the CDR3: TGTGCCAGCAGCAAGGACAGGGGTGGAGGCTACACCTTC.

A remark on this clone: One end of the junction does not line up with germline, which may come from a read error. Different DNA sequences within this sample yield the same CDR3. The chain employs TRBV7-9 and TRBJ2-2, with TRBD1 matching 11 bases. Germline-derived CDR1 and CDR2 are SEHNR and FQNEAQ (reference sequence). The CDR3 has 16 amino acids. The CDR3 region is CASSARDRGNTGELFF. The CDR3 DNA sequence: TGTGCCAGCAGCGCCCGGGACAGGGGGAACACCGGGGAGCTATTTTTT. The full variable domain, with the rest looked up from reference TRBV7-9 and TRBJ2-2, is DTGVSQNPRHKITKRGQNVTFRCDPISEHNRLYWYRQTLGQGPEFLTYFQNEAQLEKSRLLSDRFSAERPKGSFSTLEIQRTEQGDSAMYLCASSARDRGNTGELFFGEGSRLTVL.

The chain carries TRBV11-2 and TRBJ1-3; D is undetermined. The V gene lost 5 bases and the J gene lost 0 bases, with 14 bases spanning the gap. Germline CDR1 and CDR2: SGHAT and FQNNGV. The CDR3 sequence is 16 residues long. Written as DNA, the CDR3 is TGTGCCAGCAGCCACCGACATATCCGCTCTGGAAACACCATATATTTT. Amino acids: CASSHRHIRSGNTIYF.

The chain joins TRBV27 to TRBJ2-1; maybe TRBD1 (5 bases). The germline V gene encodes CDR1 MNHEY and CDR2 SMNVEV (reference sequence). Trimming took 2 bases from V and 3 from J, leaving 11 bases between them. The CDR3 is made up of 15 amino acids. The CDR3 nucleotides read TGTGCCAGCAGTTTAGACAGAACTAACTACAATGAGCAGTTCTTC. The encoded protein is CASSLDRTNYNEQFF.

The V gene is TRBV7-4, the J gene TRBJ1-5, with a weak D call TRBD1 (5 bases). Germline V gene data show CDR1 as SGHVT and CDR2 as SQSDAQ. With 8 bases removed from V and 3 bases from J, the gap between germline ends came to 11 bases. This CDR3 spans 13 amino acids. The CDR3 protein is CASFQDINQPQHF. CDR3 in DNA: TGTGCCAGCTTTCAGGACATCAATCAGCCCCAGCATTTT.

The rearrangement links TRBV19 to TRBJ2-3, with TRBD1 matching 7 bases. The CDR3 covers 12 residues. Germline assignment: CDR1 LNHDA and CDR2 SQIVND (reference sequence). The junction had 2 bases not matched to a gene; V was cut back by 7 bases and J by 4 bases. The DNA of the CDR3 is TGTGCCAGTAACCAGGGGGCAGATACGCAGTATTTT. Protein product: CASNQGADTQYF.

In this sample, this clone turned up a few times. The chain recombines TRBV20-1 with TRBJ2-3; 14 nucleotides match TRBD2. Germline V gene sequence: CDR1 DFQATT, CDR2 SNEGSKA (reference sequence). Trimming at V came to 3 bases and at J to 0 bases, leaving 5 bases not matched to a gene. The CDR3 sequence is 17 residues long. Here the CDR3 reads CSASFGLAGGSTDTQYF. As DNA, the CDR3 is TGCAGTGCTAGTTTCGGACTAGCGGGGGGTAGCACAGATACGCAGTATTTT.

The genes are TRBV29-1 and TRBJ1-5; D is perhaps TRBD1 (5 bases). This CDR3 spans 9 amino acids. Germline lookup yields CDR1 SQVTM and CDR2 ANQGSEA. CDR3 in DNA: TGCAGGAACGGGGGTGTTCAACATTTT. It is translated as CRNGGVQHF.

J is TRBJ2-5 and V is TRBV15; 12 bases line up with TRBD2. The V and J ends lost 7 bases and 2 bases, in that order; junction bases with no gene match: 2. The CDR3 is 14 amino acids. The germline CDR1 and CDR2 sequences are LNHNV and YYDKDF (reference sequence). For the CDR3, the DNA is TGTGCCACCACCACTAGCGGGGGGCAAGAGACCCAGTACTTC. Residues: CATTTSGGQETQYF.